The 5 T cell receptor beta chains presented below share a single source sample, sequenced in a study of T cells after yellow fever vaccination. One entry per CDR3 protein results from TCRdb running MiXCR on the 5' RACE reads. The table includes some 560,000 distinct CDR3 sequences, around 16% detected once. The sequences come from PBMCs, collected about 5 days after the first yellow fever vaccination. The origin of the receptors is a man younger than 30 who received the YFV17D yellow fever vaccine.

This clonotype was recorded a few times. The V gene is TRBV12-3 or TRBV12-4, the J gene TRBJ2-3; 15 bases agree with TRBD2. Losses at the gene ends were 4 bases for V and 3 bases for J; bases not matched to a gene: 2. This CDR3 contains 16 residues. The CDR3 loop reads CASSSGTSGGTDTQYF. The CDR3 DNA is TGTGCCAGCAGTTCCGGGACTAGCGGGGGGACAGATACGCAGTATTTT.

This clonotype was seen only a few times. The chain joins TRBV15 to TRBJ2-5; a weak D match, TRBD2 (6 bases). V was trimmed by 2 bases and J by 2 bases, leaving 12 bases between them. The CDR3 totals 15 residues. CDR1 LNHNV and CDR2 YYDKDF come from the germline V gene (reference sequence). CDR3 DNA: TGTGCCACCAGCAGATCCCTCGCGGGGCAAGAGACCCAGTACTTC. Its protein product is CATSRSLAGQETQYF. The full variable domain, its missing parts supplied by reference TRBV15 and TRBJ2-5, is DAMVIQNPRYQVTQFGKPVTLSCSQTLNHNVMYWYQQKSSQAPKLLFHYYDKDFNNEADTPDNFQSRRPNTSFCFLDIRSPGLGDTAMYLCATSRSLAGQETQYFGPGTRLLVL.

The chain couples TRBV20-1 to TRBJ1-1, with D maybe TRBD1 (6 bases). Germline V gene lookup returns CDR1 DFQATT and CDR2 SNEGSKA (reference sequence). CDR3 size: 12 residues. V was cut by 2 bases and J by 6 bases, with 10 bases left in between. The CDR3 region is CSARSGVPEAFF. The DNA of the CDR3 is TGCAGTGCTAGATCAGGGGTTCCTGAAGCTTTCTTT.

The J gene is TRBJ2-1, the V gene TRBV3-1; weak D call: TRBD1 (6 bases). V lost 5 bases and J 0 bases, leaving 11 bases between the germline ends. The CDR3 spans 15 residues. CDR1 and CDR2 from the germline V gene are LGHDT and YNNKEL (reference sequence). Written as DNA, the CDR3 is TGTGCCAGCAGCTCCCGGGACACCTCCTACAATGAGCAGTTCTTC. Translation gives CASSSRDTSYNEQFF.

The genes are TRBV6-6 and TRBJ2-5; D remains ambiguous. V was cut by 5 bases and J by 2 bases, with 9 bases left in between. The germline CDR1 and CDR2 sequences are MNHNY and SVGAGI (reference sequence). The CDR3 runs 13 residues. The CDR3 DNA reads TGTGCCAGCAGTGGTTCTTGGCAAGAGACCCAGTACTTC. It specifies CASSGSWQETQYF.